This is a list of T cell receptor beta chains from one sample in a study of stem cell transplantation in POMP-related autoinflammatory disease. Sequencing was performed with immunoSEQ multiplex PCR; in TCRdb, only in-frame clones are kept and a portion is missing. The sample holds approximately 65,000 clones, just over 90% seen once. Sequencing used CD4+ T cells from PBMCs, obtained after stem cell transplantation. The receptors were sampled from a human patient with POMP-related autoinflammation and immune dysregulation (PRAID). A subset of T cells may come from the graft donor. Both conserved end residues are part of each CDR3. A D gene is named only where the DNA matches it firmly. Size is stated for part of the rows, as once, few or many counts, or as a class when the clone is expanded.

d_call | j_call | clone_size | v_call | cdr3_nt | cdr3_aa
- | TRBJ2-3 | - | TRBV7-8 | TGTGCCAGCAGCTTAGTTGGGGGAGTAATTGATACGCAGTATTTT | CASSLVGGVIDTQYF
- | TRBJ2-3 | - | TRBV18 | TGTGCCAGCTCACTCCAGGGGCGGCCAAGCACAGATACGCAGTATTTT | CASSLQGRPSTDTQYF
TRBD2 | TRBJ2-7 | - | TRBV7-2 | TGTGCCAGCAGCCTCACTAGCGGGAGTTGGGAGCAGTACTTC | CASSLTSGSWEQYF
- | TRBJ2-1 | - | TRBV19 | TGTGCCAGTAGCACCCAAACGGGTCATTATGGGGGTGAGCAGTTCTTC | CASSTQTGHYGGEQFF
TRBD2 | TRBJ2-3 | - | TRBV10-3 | TGTGCCACCACAGACGGGACTAGGACAGATACGCAGTATTTT | CATTDGTRTDTQYF
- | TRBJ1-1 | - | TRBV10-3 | TGTGCCATCAGTGGAGGGGGGAAGCGCCTTAGGGCTGAAGCTTTCTTT | CAISGGGKRLRAEAFF
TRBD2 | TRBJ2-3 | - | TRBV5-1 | TGCGCCAGCAGCATAGGGACTAGAACTGTGACAGATACGCAGTATTTT | CASSIGTRTVTDTQYF
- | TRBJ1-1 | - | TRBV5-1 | TGCGCCAGCAGCCAGGACGGGAACACTGAAGCTTTCTTT | CASSQDGNTEAFF
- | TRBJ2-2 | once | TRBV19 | TGTGCCACCTCCCCTCTGAACACCGGGGAGCTGTTTTTT | CATSPLNTGELFF
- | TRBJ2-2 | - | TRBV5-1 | TGCGCCAGCAGCTTGGAAGCTGGGGCGAACACCGGGGAGCTGTTTTTT | CASSLEAGANTGELFF
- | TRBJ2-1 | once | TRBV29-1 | TGCAGCGTTGAATCCAGGGATTGGGGGAGTACAAACAATGAGCAGTTCTTC | CSVESRDWGSTNNEQFF
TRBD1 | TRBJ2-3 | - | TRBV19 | TGTGCCAGTAGTAGAAACAGGGGGGCAGATACGCAGTATTTT | CASSRNRGADTQYF
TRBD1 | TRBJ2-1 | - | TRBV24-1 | TGTGCCACCAGTGAAGGCAGGGGGGAGCAGTTCTTC | CATSEGRGEQFF
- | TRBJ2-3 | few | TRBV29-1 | TGCAGCGTTGAAGAGGCTAGCGTGGGCACAGATACGCAGTATTTT | CSVEEASVGTDTQYF
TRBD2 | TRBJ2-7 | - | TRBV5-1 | TGCGCCAGCACGATCCGGGACTACCGCTACGAGCAGTACTTC | CASTIRDYRYEQYF
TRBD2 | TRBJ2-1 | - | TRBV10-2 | TGCGCCAGCAGGATAGCGGGGGGGCTTGGTAATGAGCAGTTCTTC | CASRIAGGLGNEQFF
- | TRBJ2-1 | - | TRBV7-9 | TGTGCCAGCAGCTTCCGGGACACAGCCTACAATGAGCAGTTCTTC | CASSFRDTAYNEQFF
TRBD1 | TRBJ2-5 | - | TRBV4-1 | TGCGCCAGCAGCCAAGGGGACAGGGACGCGGAGACCCAGTACTTC | CASSQGDRDAETQYF
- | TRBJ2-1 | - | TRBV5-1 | TGCGCCAGCAGCTTGGTAGGGGAGCAGTTCTTC | CASSLVGEQFF
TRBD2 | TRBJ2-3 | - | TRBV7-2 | TGTGCCAGCAGCTCCGCTAGCGGGGGGCCAGATACGCAGTATTTT | CASSSASGGPDTQYF
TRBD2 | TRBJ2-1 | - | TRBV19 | TGTGCCAGTAGTCGAAGAGCCGGGACTAGCAACGATGAGCAGTTCTTC | CASSRRAGTSNDEQFF
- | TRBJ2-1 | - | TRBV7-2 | TGTGCCAGCAGCTTACAGGTTTACAATGAGCAGTTCTTC | CASSLQVYNEQFF
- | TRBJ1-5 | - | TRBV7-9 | TGTGCCAGCAGCTTAGGCGCAGGACTTTATCAGCCCCAGCATTTT | CASSLGAGLYQPQHF
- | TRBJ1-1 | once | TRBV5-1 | TGCGCCAGCAGCTTGGATCGGTCTGAAGCTTTCTTT | CASSLDRSEAFF
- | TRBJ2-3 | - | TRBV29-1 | TGCAGCGTCGATAGCGGCTACACAGATACGCAGTATTTT | CSVDSGYTDTQYF
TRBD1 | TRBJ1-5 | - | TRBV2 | TGTGCCAGCAGCGCAGGACAGGGGTGGAATCAGCCCCAGCATTTT | CASSAGQGWNQPQHF
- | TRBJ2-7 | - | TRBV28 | TGTGCCAGCAGTGGGGACAACTCCTACGAGCAGTACTTC | CASSGDNSYEQYF
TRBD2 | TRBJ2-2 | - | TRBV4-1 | TGCGCCAGCAGCCAACGCCAGCGGGAGGGCGGCACCGGGGAGCTGTTTTTT | CASSQRQREGGTGELFF
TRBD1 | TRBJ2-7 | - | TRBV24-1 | TGTGCCACCAGTGACCGCCGGACAGGGTACGAGCAGTACTTC | CATSDRRTGYEQYF
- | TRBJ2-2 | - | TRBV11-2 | TGTGCCAGCAGTGCAAAATCGAACACCGGGGAGCTGTTTTTT | CASSAKSNTGELFF
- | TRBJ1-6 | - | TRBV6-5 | TGTGCCAGCAAAGGGGCTCTAAATAATTCACCCCTCCACTTT | CASKGALNNSPLHF
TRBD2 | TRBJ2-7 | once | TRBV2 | TGTGCCAGCCAATTGGCGGGAGGGCCCAGGAGGGTCGAGCAGTACTTC | CASQLAGGPRRVEQYF
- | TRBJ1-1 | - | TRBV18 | TGTGCCAGCTCACCAATGGGGTTGGCTGAAGCTTTCTTT | CASSPMGLAEAFF
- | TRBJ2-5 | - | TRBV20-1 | TGCAGTGCCACCGGCTTAGAGACCCAGTACTTC | CSATGLETQYF
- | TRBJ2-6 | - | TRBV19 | TGTGCCAGTAGTCCAGGGCACGTCCTGGGGGCCAACGTCCTGACTTTC | CASSPGHVLGANVLTF
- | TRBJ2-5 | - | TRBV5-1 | TGCGCCAGCAGCTTGGTTCCAACCGCCGGAGAGACCCAGTACTTC | CASSLVPTAGETQYF
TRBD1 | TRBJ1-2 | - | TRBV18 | TGTGCCAGCTCACCGGTTACAGGGGGCTCTAACTATGGCTACACCTTC | CASSPVTGGSNYGYTF
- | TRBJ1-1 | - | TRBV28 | TGTGCCAGCAGTTTTGTCGACAGCAACACTGAAGCTTTCTTT | CASSFVDSNTEAFF
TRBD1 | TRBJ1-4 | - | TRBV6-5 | TGTGCCAGCAGTAGACAGGGGGAAAAACTGTTTTTT | CASSRQGEKLFF